This paragraph covers one T cell receptor beta chain sequence. Germline V gene data show CDR1 as LNHDA and CDR2 as SQIVND (reference sequence). V was shortened by 0 bases and J by 8 bases, with 7 bases between the two germline ends. The CDR3 is made up of 13 amino acids. Data came from immunoSEQ multiplex PCR; TCRdb stores just in-frame clones and leaves some out. Here the sample spans roughly 77,000 clones, roughly 88% being singletons. The sample belongs to a study of T cell responses to AZD1222 COVID-19 vaccine. The sample was peripheral blood, taken on day 0 of MenACWY control vaccination. The chain joins TRBV19 to TRBJ1-4; no clear D. This receptor was identified in an adult in good health. The CDR3 here is CASSIDFREKLFF. Here the CDR3 DNA reads TGTGCCAGTAGTATAGATTTTCGGGAAAAACTGTTTTTT.